Included here is one T cell receptor (beta chain) sequence, with context. Its antigen is not identified. The data are from a study of T cell responses to AZD1222 COVID-19 vaccine. Study conclusions and caveats: Compared with day 0, the breadth and depth of the Spike-specific TCR repertoire rose significantly after two doses of AZD1222. As reported, nearly half of all spike-specific TCRs target variant regions that are unmutated. Most donors were white British, females outnumbered males, and clonal diversity was possibly underestimated.

Sequenced by immunoSEQ multiplex PCR; TCRdb stores in-frame clones only, minus some. Altogether about 140,000 clones are present, 90% being singletons, with the ten largest covering about 5.9%. This clonotype was obtained from an adult who received the AZD1222 COVID-19 vaccine. Sequencing used peripheral blood, obtained 28 days after the second AZD1222 dose.

CDR3: CASSAYGLPYNSPLHF. The DNA of the CDR3 is TGTGCCAGCAGCGCTTACGGCTTGCCCTATAATTCACCCCTCCACTTT. This sequence joins TRBV5-4 and TRBJ1-6, with D uncertain. Germline V gives CDR1 SGHNT, CDR2 YYREEE (reference sequence). V lost 4 bases to trimming and J lost 2 bases, with 13 bases between them. This CDR3 region has 16 residues.